This is a list of T cell receptor beta chains from one sample in a study of cytomegalovirus exposure and HLA in healthy donors. Libraries were prepared by immunoSEQ multiplex PCR; TCRdb keeps only in-frame clonotypes and omits some of them. The sample has almost 85,000 clones, roughly 78% seen once; the top ten hold 2.5%. The sample consisted of PBMCs. These receptors were obtained from a male donor in good health and CMV-seropositive. Both conserved end residues are part of each CDR3. A D gene is named only where the DNA matches it firmly. Some rows mark clone size as missing; the rest say once, few, many or name a class of expanded clone.

v_call: TRBV10-1
j_call: TRBJ2-5
clone_size: NA
d_call: TRBD1
cdr3_aa: CASSAGTGQPKETQYF
cdr3_nt: TGCGCCAGCAGTGCCGGGACAGGGCAGCCTAAAGAGACCCAGTACTTC

v_call: TRBV27
j_call: TRBJ2-2
clone_size: NA
d_call: TRBD1
cdr3_aa: CASSLGQGGATGELFF
cdr3_nt: TGTGCCAGCAGTTTAGGACAGGGAGGTGCCACCGGGGAGCTGTTTTTT

v_call: TRBV10-2
j_call: TRBJ2-3
clone_size: NA
d_call: NA
cdr3_aa: CASSDRVQTQYF
cdr3_nt: TGCGCCAGCAGTGACCGGGTCCAGACGCAGTATTTT

v_call: TRBV25-1
j_call: TRBJ2-1
clone_size: NA
d_call: TRBD2
cdr3_aa: CASSDFPGGSSYNEQFF
cdr3_nt: TGTGCCAGCAGTGATTTCCCCGGGGGGAGCTCCTACAATGAGCAGTTCTTC

v_call: TRBV7-9
j_call: TRBJ1-1
clone_size: NA
d_call: NA
cdr3_aa: CASSLVPRDTEAFF
cdr3_nt: TGTGCCAGCAGCTTAGTTCCCAGGGACACTGAAGCTTTCTTT

v_call: TRBV5-1
j_call: TRBJ2-5
clone_size: once
d_call: TRBD1
cdr3_aa: CASSWGIKQGARAQGVQYF
cdr3_nt: TGCGCCAGCAGCTGGGGGATTAAACAGGGGGCGCGCGCCCAGGGGGTCCAGTACTTC

v_call: TRBV2
j_call: TRBJ1-5
clone_size: NA
d_call: TRBD1
cdr3_aa: CASRALQGAEQPQHF
cdr3_nt: TGTGCCAGCAGGGCTTTACAGGGGGCGGAGCAGCCCCAGCATTTT

v_call: TRBV6-4
j_call: TRBJ2-7
clone_size: NA
d_call: NA
cdr3_aa: CASGVFLRGEGRYEQYF
cdr3_nt: TGTGCCAGCGGCGTCTTTCTTAGGGGGGAGGGCAGGTACGAGCAGTACTTC

v_call: TRBV28
j_call: TRBJ2-7
clone_size: NA
d_call: NA
cdr3_aa: CAGSQIGSSYEQYF
cdr3_nt: TGTGCCGGATCACAAATAGGGAGCTCCTACGAGCAGTACTTC

v_call: TRBV5-4
j_call: TRBJ1-2
clone_size: NA
d_call: NA
cdr3_aa: CASSPSLPAPSDYGYTF
cdr3_nt: TGTGCCAGCAGCCCGTCTCTTCCTGCTCCCTCGGACTATGGCTACACCTTC

v_call: TRBV13
j_call: TRBJ1-1
clone_size: few
d_call: NA
cdr3_aa: CASSLEGHPNTEAFF
cdr3_nt: TGTGCCAGCAGCTTAGAGGGACATCCGAACACTGAAGCTTTCTTT

v_call: TRBV19
j_call: TRBJ1-2
clone_size: few
d_call: NA
cdr3_aa: CASSIDRVNYGYTF
cdr3_nt: TGTGCCAGTAGTATAGATCGTGTCAACTATGGCTACACCTTC

v_call: TRBV7-2
j_call: TRBJ1-5
clone_size: NA
d_call: TRBD1
cdr3_aa: CASSFGDSGPQHF
cdr3_nt: TGTGCCAGCAGCTTCGGGGACAGCGGTCCCCAGCATTTT

v_call: TRBV10-3
j_call: TRBJ2-7
clone_size: NA
d_call: TRBD2
cdr3_aa: CATAQREGSYEQYF
cdr3_nt: TGTGCCACCGCCCAGCGGGAGGGAAGCTACGAGCAGTACTTC

v_call: TRBV6-4
j_call: TRBJ2-3
clone_size: NA
d_call: NA
cdr3_aa: CASSELAGTDTQYF
cdr3_nt: TGTGCCAGCAGTGAACTAGCCGGCACAGATACGCAGTATTTT

v_call: TRBV6-6
j_call: TRBJ1-2
clone_size: NA
d_call: TRBD1
cdr3_aa: CATSPGQEVYGYTF
cdr3_nt: TGTGCCACCAGTCCGGGACAGGAAGTCTATGGCTACACCTTC

v_call: TRBV5-1
j_call: TRBJ2-7
clone_size: NA
d_call: NA
cdr3_aa: CASSNRRGYEQYF
cdr3_nt: TGCGCCAGCAGCAACCGGCGGGGATACGAGCAGTACTTC

v_call: TRBV27
j_call: TRBJ2-6
clone_size: NA
d_call: NA
cdr3_aa: CASSRQAGANVLTF
cdr3_nt: TGTGCCAGCAGCCGACAGGCTGGGGCCAACGTCCTGACTTTC

v_call: TRBV5-1
j_call: TRBJ2-1
clone_size: NA
d_call: NA
cdr3_aa: CASSLVWANNEQFF
cdr3_nt: TGCGCCAGCAGCTTGGTGTGGGCAAACAATGAGCAGTTCTTC